This T cell receptor beta chain comes out of a study of regulatory T cells in long-lasting Graves disease. General study findings and limits: Possibly, too few samples lowered accuracy.

Time point denoted: newly diagnosed GD, antithyroid drugs for less than 3 months. Researchers made the TCR library from RNA that was extracted from PBMCs. EDTA tubes were used for drawing around 9 milliliters of peripheral blood. In its sample, this clonotype was seen many times. The antigen is undetermined. The CDR3 consists of 15 residues. The germline gives CDR1 DFQATT, CDR2 SNEGSKA (reference sequence). Trimming at V came to 2 bases and at J to 4 bases, leaving 7 bases not matched to a gene. Through Arm-PCR of CDR3 regions and iRepertoire HTBI primers, TCR beta libraries were built. TCRdb passed the multiplex PCR reads through MiXCR, listing each CDR3 protein once. The data contain about 330,000 distinct CDR3 sequences, 15% to 20% of them singletons. These same records also appear under a second study, on T cells in Graves' hyperthyroidism and ophthalmopathy. Turning to that study: In the analysis, a 13 V-J model separated ophthalmopathy from stable hyperthyroidism. Ophthalmopathy got predicted by the model a median approximately 6 months before its onset.

Sequenced here: peripheral blood mononuclear cells (PBMCs), sampled at new diagnosis, from a patient treated with antithyroid drugs. The chain joins TRBV20-1 to TRBJ2-5; 10 nucleotides match TRBD2. The source of this sequence is a woman aged 18-29 years with Graves disease. The CDR3 nucleotides are TGCAGTGCTAGACGTAGCGGGGGGAGGGGAGAGACCCAGTACTTC. This encodes CSARRSGGRGETQYF.